This T cell receptor (beta chain) was captured in a study of blood T cells in healthy people across ages. Overall study results and limits: In long-lived donors, naive CD4+ cell counts and diversity exceeded those of aged donors.

This clonotype was observed a few times. As yet, its antigen is unknown. The CDR3 has 16 amino acids. From germline, CDR1 is SEHNR and CDR2 FQNEAQ (reference sequence). V was pared by 3 bases and J by 1 base, with 16 bases between. With a J-beta primer mix and a sample-barcoded 5' primer, a second PCR ran 7 to 11 cycles. TCRdb ran MiXCR on the 5' RACE reads and lists one entry per CDR3 protein. In the table there are some 1,500,000 distinct CDR3 sequences, approximately 43% of which are singletons. The TCR originated in a woman younger than 35 in good health. This chain links TRBV7-9 with TRBJ2-7; possibly TRBD1 for D (6 bases). Sequences were obtained from blood. The CDR3 region has the DNA TGTGCCAGCAGCTTTCCGCCCGGGACAAGGTCCTACGAGCAGTACTTC. Translating gives CASSFPPGTRSYEQYF.